This T cell receptor (beta chain) is from a study of blood T cell repertoires in COVID-19. Study-wide context: COVID-19 samples from acute and convalescent phases originated in the United States, Italy and Spain. T cells, B-cell-depleted T cells, or PBMCs provided the cDNA or gDNA that served as material.

How the authors handled the data: By means of reference gene primer amplification, nucleated cell counts were estimated. Assay: immunoSEQ multiplex PCR; the TCRdb copy retains only in-frame clones and omits some. The DNA gave D and trimming, while V, J and clone size come from that table. The sample holds tens of thousands of clones; over 80% are singletons and the top ten take under 9.5%. Trimming cost V 1 base and J 8 bases, with 17 bases left between them. The CDR3 is 15 amino acids. Germline CDR1 is LGHNA and CDR2 is YSLEER. The receptor's source is a human donor with active COVID-19. The donor label of this sample is uncertain. The chain uses TRBV4-3 and TRBJ1-1; perhaps TRBD1 as D (6 bases). Sequenced material: peripheral blood. CDR3 in amino acids: CASSQAPGTPSEAFF. CDR3 nucleotide sequence: TGCGCCAGCAGCCAAGCCCCCGGGACACCCTCCGAAGCTTTCTTT.